This T cell receptor (beta chain) was recorded in a study of identical twins. Turning to this clonotype: The antigen remains unidentified.

Study-wide findings and caveats: Weaker excess sharing between twins was seen in beta out-of-frame sequences.

V trimming: 6 bases; J trimming: 3 bases; junction bases outside the gene matches: 6. The CDR3 runs 15 residues. Germline-derived CDR1 and CDR2 are SGHVS and FQNEAQ. Template switching supplied a universal primer site; unique molecular identifiers were carried on the cDNA. TCRdb re-analysed the 5' RACE reads in MiXCR, keeping a single row per CDR3 protein. The sample has 500,000 to 600,000 distinct CDR3 sequences; around 20% are singletons. This sample was also put to use in a study of T cells expressing NK-cell markers. That study adds: All TCR beta repertoires analysed originated from sorted CD3+CD56+NKG2C+, CD3+CD56+NKG2C- and CD3+CD56-NKG2C+ T cells. A range of roughly 1.0-8% of CD8+ T cells consisted of dominant NKG2C+ clonotypes in roughly 6 donors.

The rearrangement joins TRBV7-8 to TRBJ2-2; TRBD1 matches 8 bases. The sequence was obtained from a woman aged 18-29 years in good health. Specimen: CD4+ T cells sorted from blood. CDR3 protein: CASRKGTGDTGELFF. The DNA of the CDR3 is TGTGCCAGCAGAAAAGGGACAGGCGACACCGGGGAGCTGTTTTTT.